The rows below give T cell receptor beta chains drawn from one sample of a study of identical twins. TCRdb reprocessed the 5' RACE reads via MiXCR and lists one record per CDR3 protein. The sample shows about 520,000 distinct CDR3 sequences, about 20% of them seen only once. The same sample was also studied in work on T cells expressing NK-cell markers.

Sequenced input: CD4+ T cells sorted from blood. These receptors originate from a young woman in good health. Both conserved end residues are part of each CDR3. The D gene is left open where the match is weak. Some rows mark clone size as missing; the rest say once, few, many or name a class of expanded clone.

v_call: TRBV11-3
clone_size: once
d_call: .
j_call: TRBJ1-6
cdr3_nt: TGTGCCAGCAAGCGGACAAGGGTTTATAATTCACCCCTCCACTTT
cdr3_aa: CASKRTRVYNSPLHF

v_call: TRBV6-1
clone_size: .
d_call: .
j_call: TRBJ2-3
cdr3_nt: TGTGCCAGCAGTCAAGCACAATTAAGCACAGATACGCAGTATTTT
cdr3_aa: CASSQAQLSTDTQYF

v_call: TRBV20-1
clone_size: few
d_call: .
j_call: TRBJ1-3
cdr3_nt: TGCAGTGCTAGAGAGGCGCGCGTCGGCGGAAACACCATATATTTT
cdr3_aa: CSAREARVGGNTIYF

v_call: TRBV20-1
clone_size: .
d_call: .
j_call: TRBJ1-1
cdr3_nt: TGCAGCGCGCCTTGGGGGGCGGGTAGGACTGAAGCTTTCTTT
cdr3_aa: CSAPWGAGRTEAFF

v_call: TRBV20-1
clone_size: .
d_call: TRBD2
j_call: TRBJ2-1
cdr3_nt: TGCAGTGCCTTGGTGAGCGGGACTGAGCAGTTCTTC
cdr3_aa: CSALVSGTEQFF

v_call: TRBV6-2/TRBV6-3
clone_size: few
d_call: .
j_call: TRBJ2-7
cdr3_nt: TGTGCCAGCAGTTACTCGGTGGGAGGCGAGCAGTACTTC
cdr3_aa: CASSYSVGGEQYF

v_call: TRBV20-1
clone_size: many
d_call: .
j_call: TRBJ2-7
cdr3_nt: TGCAGTGCTGGCCAGGGGAGCTCCTACGAGCAGTACTTC
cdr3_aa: CSAGQGSSYEQYF

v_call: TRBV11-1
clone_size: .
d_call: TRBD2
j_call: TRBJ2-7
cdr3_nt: TGTGCCAGCAGCTCACCCTCCGGCCGGACTAGTAAACTCTACGAGCAGTACTTC
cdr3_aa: CASSSPSGRTSKLYEQYF

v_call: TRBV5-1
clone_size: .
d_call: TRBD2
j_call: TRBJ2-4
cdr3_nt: TGCGCCAGCAGCTTGGATGAAACTAGCGGGGGATCAGCCAAAAACATTCAGTACTTC
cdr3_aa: CASSLDETSGGSAKNIQYF

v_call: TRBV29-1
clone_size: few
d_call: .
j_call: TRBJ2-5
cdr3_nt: TGCAGCGTTGGGTTAGCGTCCCAAGAGACCCAGTACTTC
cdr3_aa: CSVGLASQETQYF

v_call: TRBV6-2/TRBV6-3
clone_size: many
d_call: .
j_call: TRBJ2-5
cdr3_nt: TGTGCCAGCAGGACTACCTACCAAGAGACCCAGTACTTC
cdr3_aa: CASRTTYQETQYF

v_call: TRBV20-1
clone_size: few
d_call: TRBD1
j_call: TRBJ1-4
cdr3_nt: TGCAGTGCGCGGACAGGGAGGCGCGAAAAACTGTTTTTT
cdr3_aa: CSARTGRREKLFF

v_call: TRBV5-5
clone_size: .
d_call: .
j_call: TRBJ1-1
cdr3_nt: TGTGCCAGCAGCCTGGACGGACCATGGAACACTGAAGCTTTCTTT
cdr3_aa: CASSLDGPWNTEAFF

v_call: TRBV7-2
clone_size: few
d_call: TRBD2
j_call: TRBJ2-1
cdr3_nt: TGTGCCAGCAGCAGCGGGACTAGCAGATACAATGAGCAGTTCTTC
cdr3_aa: CASSSGTSRYNEQFF

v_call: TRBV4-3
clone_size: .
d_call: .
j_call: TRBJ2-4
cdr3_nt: TGCGCCAGCAGCCAAGAACTGGACAAAGACATTCAGTACTTC
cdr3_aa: CASSQELDKDIQYF

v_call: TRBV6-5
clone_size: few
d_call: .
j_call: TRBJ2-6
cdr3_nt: TGTGCCAGCAGTTACTCCAGATCTGGGGCCAACGTCCTGACTTTC
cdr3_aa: CASSYSRSGANVLTF